This record concerns one TCR beta chain sequence. Source study methods: Amplifying reference gene primers gave estimates of nucleated cell counts. This table comes from immunoSEQ multiplex PCR, and its TCRdb copy is limited to in-frame clones, with some not included. V and J calls and clone size follow that table, whereas D and trimming were derived from the DNA. The sample includes 130,000 to 150,000 clones, approximately 80% seen only once; the top ten take roughly 4.8%. The data belong to a study of blood T cell repertoires in COVID-19. On the study more broadly: The cDNA or gDNA used as material had been derived from T cells, B-cell-depleted T cells, or PBMCs.

V shed 3 bases, J shed 8 bases, and the junction held 4 bases outside the gene matches. This CDR3 spans 13 amino acids. Germline V gene data show CDR1 as KGHDR and CDR2 as SFDVKD. The origin of this receptor is a human donor in a cohort sampled during active COVID-19. The specimen was peripheral blood. The chain combines TRBV24-1 with TRBJ1-2; the match to TRBD1 covers 8 bases. The CDR3 protein is CATSDTTGDGYTF. The CDR3 DNA reads TGTGCCACCAGTGATACGACAGGGGACGGCTACACCTTC.